This record covers a single T cell receptor (beta chain). Its specific antigen is unknown. Nothing much larger sits one base from this clone, and base qualities are not available. This entry comes from a study of Ad26.COV2.S vaccination and SARS-CoV-2 variants (dated by TCRdb to about 2021). With respect to the entire study: Donors in the vaccine arm were drawn from COV1001, a phase I-IIa trial of Ad26.COV2.S in healthy adults that was multicentre, randomized, double-blind and placebo-controlled. Dosing of Ad26.COV2.S was intramuscular, at either 5x10^10 or 1x10^11 viral particles, delivered as one shot or as two shots spaced 56 days apart. Sequencing of the TCRbeta repertoire served to evaluate the specificity and breadth of SARS-CoV-2-reactive T cell receptors following Ad26.COV2.S vaccination. A total of 32 samples were included in the TCR-sequenced set, comprising around 19 Ad26.COV2.S vaccine recipients, 5 placebo recipients and 8 SARS-CoV-2 convalescent individuals. Trial participants were randomized into five groups of five: low-dose or high-dose Ad26.COV2.S given once or twice, or placebo on both occasions. Throughout the experiments and outcome assessment, investigators stayed blinded to trial group allocation. On the study overall, not on this receptor specifically: The study lacked the statistical power to compare responses across vaccine doses or regimens. Spike-specific TCR breadth was higher in Ad26.COV2.S recipients than in placebo recipients (P = 0.0014). Substantial breadth of spike-specific CD8+ and CD4+ T cell responses was reported after vaccination. Vaccine and placebo recipients had comparable non-spike TCR breadth, which fits with the vaccine containing only spike. The authors noted that the TCR breadth and depth analyses may have underestimated total T cell responses.

The germline V gene yields SGHRS for CDR1 and YFSETQ for CDR2. Trimming accounts for 4 bases at V and 1 base at J, while the number of junction bases matched to no gene is 12. The CDR3, cysteine through phenylalanine, is 19 amino acids long. Just CDR3 DNA is preserved here, 57 bases in frame from base 1. The immunoSEQ Assay was used to sequence TCRbeta CDR3 regions. After extraction, genomic DNA underwent amplification by bias-controlled multiplex PCR, followed by high-throughput sequencing. The original methods were these. To quantify the absolute abundance of each unique TCRbeta CDR3 region, sequences were collapsed and filtered. Usable DNA was measured by amplifying reference genes present in all nucleated cells, and TCRbeta template counts were normalized to that usable DNA to estimate T cell fraction. Repertoire TCRs were annotated as SARS-CoV-2-specific by exact matching of V gene, CDR3 amino acid sequence and J gene to a known reactive TCR set. MIRA supplied the reference SARS-CoV-2 TCR set, which was filtered for enrichment in COVID-19-positive ImmuneCODE repertoires so that public or cross-reactive TCRs were removed. Based on the MIRA antigens, annotated TCRs were further analysed at the level of specific ORF or position within ORF. Breadth was defined as the number of annotated unique rearrangements divided by the total number of unique productive rearrangements, and depth was defined as the summed frequency of the annotated unique rearrangements. TCR breadth was compared between groups using two-sided Wilcoxon rank-sum tests. Not all clones reach the TCRdb copy of this immuneACCESS table, which keeps in-frame sequences only. Checked studies attribute under half of the gap to unresolved V genes and leave the rest unexplained. V, J and clone size were drawn from that table, and D and trimming were deduced from the DNA. The sample table records roughly 420,000 clones; approximately 89% of these occur just once. Approximately 2.5% of the sample lies in the top ten.

Sample treatment or condition, as interpreted from the label and publication: some 20 received Ad26.COV2.S at low or high dose, single or two shots; several received placebo; per-sample allocation not given. For vaccine and placebo recipients, repertoires were sequenced using samples collected on day 63 after the first injection. In Cohort 1b, around 23 adults aged 18-55 years were enrolled at a single site in Boston, USA, between 29 July and 7 August 2020. Ad26.COV2.S consisted of a replication-incompetent adenovirus type 26 vector by which a prefusion-stabilized SARS-CoV-2 spike protein from the original Wuhan strain was expressed.

The sequence derives from a person aged 18-60 years who received the Ad26.COV2.S COVID-19 vaccine or a placebo. The chain couples TRBV5-1 to TRBJ2-1; TRBD2 lines up with 12 middle nucleotides. This material consisted of peripheral blood, taken in a trial of Ad26.COV2.S vaccine versus placebo. The base sequence is TGCGCCAGCAGCCCCACCCCGACTAGCGGGAGTAGTTCCTACAATGAGCAGTTCTTC. It is translated as CASSPTPTSGSSSYNEQFF.